This T cell receptor (beta chain) was documented in a study of persistence of HIV-infected CD4 T cells. About the research overall: Donors had been on suppressive ART for a median of around 8 years.

Whole-study findings and limits: Degenerate expanded CDR3beta sequences were enriched among CMV- and Gag-responding cells.

Sequencing used immunoSEQ version 4 in survey mode. Sequenced by immunoSEQ multiplex PCR; TCRdb stores in-frame clones only, minus some. This table has approximately 40,000 clones, approximately 80% appearing once. Trimming left V 2 bases short and J 5 bases short, with 12 bases between. Per the germline V gene, CDR1 is SGHTA and CDR2 is FQGNSA. The CDR3 contains 14 residues. This clone has a handful of counts. Its target is not known. An overlapping HIV-1 Gag peptide pool stimulated these cells at about 1 ug/peptide/mL. Memory cells lacking CD40L and CD69 with high CD45RO were sorted. Inclusion required CMV-positive serology and CD4+ counts above 400 cells/uL.

The specimen was CD4+ T cells sorted from PBMCs after roughly 20-hour stimulation, collected from a patient who received antiretroviral therapy. The source is an adult man with HIV who was CMV-seropositive. The genes are TRBV7-2 and TRBJ1-1; D call uncertain. The CDR3 DNA is TGTGCCAGCAGCTTACATATCGATTGGACTGAAGCTTTCTTT. This sequence encodes CASSLHIDWTEAFF.